The 24 T cell receptor beta chains presented below share a single source sample, sequenced in a study of T cell responses to AZD1222 COVID-19 vaccine. The table came from immunoSEQ multiplex PCR; TCRdb's copy has only in-frame clones and leaves some out. The repertoire holds some 130,000 clones, with roughly 89% as singletons. The sample in question was peripheral blood, obtained on day 0 of AZD1222 vaccination. These receptor sequences come from an adult in good health.

The chain combines TRBV5-1 with TRBJ2-6; TRBD1 might be the D (6 bases). This CDR3 has 15 residues. Germline V gene lookup returns CDR1 SGHRS and CDR2 YFSETQ. V was trimmed by 3 bases and J by 4 bases, leaving 11 bases between them. CDR3 DNA sequence: TGCGCCAGCAGCTCAGGGGCAACCGGGGCCAACGTCCTGACTTTC. Amino acids: CASSSGATGANVLTF.

V gene TRBV5-4 combines with J gene TRBJ1-3; 7 bases agree with TRBD1. Per germline, CDR1 SGHNT and CDR2 YYREEE (reference sequence). V trimming: 2 bases; J trimming: 4 bases; junction bases outside the gene matches: 3. The CDR3 covers 14 residues. Here the CDR3 reads CASSFGGQGNTIYF. The DNA for the CDR3 is TGTGCCAGCAGCTTTGGGGGACAGGGAAACACCATATATTTT.

V and J are TRBV11-2 and TRBJ2-1, with 9 bases matching TRBD2. The CDR3 contains 18 residues. Looked up from germline, CDR1 is SGHAT and CDR2 is FQNNGV. The V and J ends lost 0 bases and 5 bases, in that order; junction bases with no gene match: 11. This CDR3 reads CASSLELGREGLNNEQFF. CDR3 bases: TGTGCCAGCAGCTTAGAATTAGGGCGGGAGGGCCTCAACAATGAGCAGTTCTTC.

The chain carries TRBV5-6 and TRBJ1-2; 12 nucleotides align to TRBD1. The CDR3 covers 16 residues. Germline CDR1 reads SGHDT; CDR2 reads YYEEEE. J gave up 8 bases and V 4 bases, and 12 bases lay outside the gene matches. This CDR3 is CASSASGTGGVAGYTF. CDR3 sequence (DNA): TGTGCCAGCAGCGCCTCCGGGACAGGGGGCGTTGCGGGCTACACCTTC.

The gene calls are TRBV15 and TRBJ2-7, with D unresolved. V gave up 1 base and J gave up 3 bases, with 10 bases separating them. The CDR3 totals 14 residues. Germline V gene lookup returns CDR1 LNHNV and CDR2 YYDKDF (reference sequence). CDR3 sequence (DNA): TGTGCCACCAGCAGAGGAGCAGTGGACTACGAGCAGTACTTC. Translated, it gives CATSRGAVDYEQYF.

The V and J genes are TRBV7-8 and TRBJ1-5; 7 bases line up with TRBD1. This CDR3 region has 15 residues. Losses at the gene ends were 0 bases for V and 2 bases for J; bases not matched to a gene: 1. Germline-derived CDR1 and CDR2 are SGHVS and FQNEAQ. The CDR3 sequence: CASSLAGTGNQPQHF. CDR3 nucleotide sequence: TGTGCCAGCAGCTTAGCGGGGACAGGCAATCAGCCCCAGCATTTT.

The V and J genes are TRBV20-1 and TRBJ1-1; D is possibly TRBD1 (5 bases). Germline CDR1 is DFQATT and CDR2 is SNEGSKA (reference sequence). V was cut by 3 bases and J by 4 bases, with 12 bases left in between. The CDR3 runs to 13 residues. The CDR3 here is CSASGGFITEAFF. The DNA of the CDR3 is TGCAGTGCTAGTGGGGGGTTTATCACTGAAGCTTTCTTT.

The genes are TRBV5-8 and TRBJ2-3; 15 bases map to TRBD2. CDR1 and CDR2 from the germline V gene are SGHTS and YDEGEE. The CDR3 is made up of 16 amino acids. V was clipped by 4 bases and J by 6 bases; unmatched bases: 6. CDR3 nucleotides: TGTGCCAGCAGCCCGGGACTAGCGGGAGGTTGGGATACGCAGTATTTT. Protein sequence: CASSPGLAGGWDTQYF.

This chain joins TRBV5-4 and TRBJ2-1, with D possibly matching TRBD2 (5 bases). Trimming cost V 1 base and J 6 bases, with 8 bases left between them. CDR3 size: 13 residues. From germline, CDR1 is SGHNT and CDR2 YYREEE (reference sequence). The DNA of the CDR3 is TGTGCCAGCAGCTTGACTAGATTCAATGAGCAGTTCTTC. Its protein product is CASSLTRFNEQFF.

The chain carries TRBV5-5 and TRBJ2-1; the D call may be TRBD1 or TRBD2 (5 bases each). The CDR3 spans 16 residues. Germline CDR1 SGHKS, CDR2 YYEKEE (reference sequence). The germline V and J ends were trimmed by 4 bases and 9 bases, with 23 bases remaining between them. CDR3 DNA sequence: TGTGCCAGCAGCCAACCGGGGACCGGAATCAATGGTGAGCAGTTCTTC. Protein sequence: CASSQPGTGINGEQFF.

This chain joins TRBV6-4 and TRBJ2-1, with TRBD2 identical over 12 bases. V lost 0 bases to trimming and J lost 12 bases; unmatched junction nucleotides: 9. This CDR3 is 16 amino acids long. The germline V gene has CDR1 MRHNA and CDR2 SNTAGT. Here the CDR3 DNA reads TGTGCCAGCAGTGACTCGGGACTAGCGGGTGGCATTGCGCAGTTCTTC. Its protein product is CASSDSGLAGGIAQFF.

Concerning this clone itself: The junction departs from germline at one end; a sequencing error may be responsible. V gene TRBV7-7 combines with J gene TRBJ2-3; 9 bases line up with TRBD2. CDR1 is SSHAT and CDR2 is FNYEAQ in the germline V gene (reference sequence). The CDR3 has 15 residues. The DNA for the CDR3 is TGTGCTAGCAGCCCCTCCCTAGCGGGGACAGATACGCAGTATTTT. It specifies CASSPSLAGTDTQYF.

This clone was detected only once. The rearrangement links TRBV29-1 to TRBJ1-1; 7 nucleotides line up with TRBD1. Germline V gene lookup returns CDR1 SQVTM and CDR2 ANQGSEA. V trimming: 4 bases; J trimming: 4 bases; junction bases outside the gene matches: 6. This CDR3 has 13 residues. CDR3 nucleotide sequence: TGCAGCGTTGTGGGCAGGGGGTCCACTGAAGCTTTCTTT. Translation: CSVVGRGSTEAFF.

The rearrangement links TRBV28 to TRBJ1-3; D remains unclear. Germline V gene data show CDR1 as MDHEN and CDR2 as SYDVKM. The CDR3 extends over 14 amino acids. Trimming left V 7 bases short and J 0 bases short, with 10 bases between. The chain's CDR3 is CASKELNSGNTIYF. DNA for the CDR3: TGTGCCAGCAAAGAACTTAACTCTGGAAACACCATATATTTT.

The chain carries TRBV7-9 and TRBJ1-1, with D unresolved. CDR1 and CDR2 (germline): SEHNR, FQNEAQ (reference sequence). The CDR3 is 14 residues long. Trimming cost V 2 bases and J 1 base, with 8 bases left between them. The CDR3 DNA follows: TGTGCCAGCAGCTTATTACAGTCGAACACTGAAGCTTTCTTT. Translating it yields CASSLLQSNTEAFF.

This chain joins TRBV29-1 and TRBJ2-7, with D unclear. V gave up 4 bases and J gave up 2 bases, with 9 bases separating them. CDR1 and CDR2 (germline): SQVTM, ANQGSEA. The CDR3 totals 12 residues. CDR3 nucleotides: TGCAGCGTTGCCGATACCCCCTACGAGCAGTACTTC. Translating gives CSVADTPYEQYF.

J is TRBJ2-2 and V is TRBV7-2; no clear D. This CDR3 is 14 amino acids long. The V gene lost 5 bases and the J gene lost 3 bases, with 10 bases spanning the gap. Germline V gives CDR1 SGHTA, CDR2 FQGNSA. CDR3: CASSLGRDTGELFF. DNA for the CDR3: TGTGCCAGCAGCCTCGGTCGGGACACCGGGGAGCTGTTTTTT.

The chain carries TRBV5-1 and TRBJ1-5; D is perhaps TRBD1 (5 bases). V shed 5 bases and J shed 1 base, with 7 bases lying between them. The CDR3 length is 13 residues. In germline, CDR1 is SGHRS, CDR2 YFSETQ. In DNA, the CDR3 is TGCGCCAGCAGTTGGGACAGCAATCAGCCCCAGCATTTT. It codes for CASSWDSNQPQHF. Looking up the rest from reference TRBV5-1 and TRBJ1-5 gives the full variable domain: KAGVTQTPRYLIKTRGQQVTLSCSPISGHRSVSWYQQTPGQGLQFLFEYFSETQRNKGNFPGRFSGRQFSNSRSEMNVSTLELGDSALYLCASSWDSNQPQHFGDGTRLSIL.

V is TRBV28 and J is TRBJ1-2; no definite D call. V gave up 2 bases and J gave up 1 base, with 17 bases separating them. CDR3 length equals 17 residues. Germline V gives CDR1 MDHEN, CDR2 SYDVKM. The DNA of the CDR3 is TGTGCCAGCAGTTTAACGTCAGTGGGCTCGTATAACTATGGCTACACCTTC. Its translation is CASSLTSVGSYNYGYTF.

The V and J genes are TRBV15 and TRBJ1-2; TRBD1 matches at 9 bases. Per germline, CDR1 LNHNV and CDR2 YYDKDF (reference sequence). CDR3 length: 17 residues. V shed 1 base and J 2 bases; nucleotides not matched to a gene: 8. In nucleotides, the CDR3 is TGTGCCACCAGCAGAGTGGGACAGGGAATTGGGAACTATGGCTACACCTTC. This translates into CATSRVGQGIGNYGYTF.

The chain joins TRBV9 to TRBJ2-3, with 8 nucleotides matching TRBD2. This CDR3 contains 16 residues. The V gene's germline CDR1 is SGDLS and CDR2 YYNGEE. V lost 4 bases, J lost 1 base, and 8 bases stayed unmatched. CDR3 residues: CASSPRTSSGTDTQYF. The CDR3 DNA reads as TGTGCCAGCAGCCCCCGGACTAGCTCTGGCACAGATACGCAGTATTTT.

The gene calls are TRBV4-1 and TRBJ1-2; 11 bases match TRBD1. The length of the CDR3 is 18 residues. Per germline, CDR1 MGHRA and CDR2 YSYEKL. V trimming: 1 base; J trimming: 5 bases; junction bases outside the gene matches: 12. DNA for the CDR3: TGCGCCAGCAGCCAAGGGCTTTTGGGCGGGACAGGGGGATATGGCTACACCTTC. This gives the protein CASSQGLLGGTGGYGYTF.

The chain links TRBV5-1 to TRBJ2-2, with D uncertain. CDR1 and CDR2 from the germline V gene are SGHRS and YFSETQ. Trimming cost V 7 bases and J 2 bases, with 12 bases left between them. The CDR3 consists of 14 residues. The CDR3 protein is CASEASINTGELFF. The CDR3 DNA reads TGCGCCAGCGAGGCCTCCATCAACACCGGGGAGCTGTTTTTT. Supplemented by reference TRBV5-1 and TRBJ2-2, the full variable domain reads KAGVTQTPRYLIKTRGQQVTLSCSPISGHRSVSWYQQTPGQGLQFLFEYFSETQRNKGNFPGRFSGRQFSNSRSEMNVSTLELGDSALYLCASEASINTGELFFGEGSRLTVL.

This rearrangement joins TRBV2 to TRBJ2-7, with D possibly being TRBD1 (6 bases). Germline CDR1 SNHLY, CDR2 FYNNEI. The CDR3 spans 12 residues. The ends were cut back, 8 bases at V and 1 base at J, with 9 bases in the middle. CDR3 region: CASRGQSYEQYF. CDR3 nucleotides: TGTGCCAGCCGAGGACAGTCCTACGAGCAGTACTTC.